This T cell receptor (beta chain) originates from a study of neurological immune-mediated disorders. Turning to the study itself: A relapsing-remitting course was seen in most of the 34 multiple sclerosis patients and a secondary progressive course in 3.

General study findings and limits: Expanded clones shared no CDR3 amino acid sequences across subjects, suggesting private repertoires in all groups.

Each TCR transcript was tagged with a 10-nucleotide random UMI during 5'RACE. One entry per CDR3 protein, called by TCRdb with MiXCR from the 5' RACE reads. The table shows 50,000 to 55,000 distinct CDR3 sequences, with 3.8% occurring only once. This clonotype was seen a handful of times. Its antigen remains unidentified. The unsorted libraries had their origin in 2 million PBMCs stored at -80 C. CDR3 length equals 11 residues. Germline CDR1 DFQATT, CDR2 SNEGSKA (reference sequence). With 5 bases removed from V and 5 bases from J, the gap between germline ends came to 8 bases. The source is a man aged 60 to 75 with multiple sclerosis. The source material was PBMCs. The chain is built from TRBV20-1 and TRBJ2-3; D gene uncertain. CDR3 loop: CSAQTGDTQYF. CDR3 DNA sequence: TGCAGTGCTCAGACTGGAGATACGCAGTATTTT.